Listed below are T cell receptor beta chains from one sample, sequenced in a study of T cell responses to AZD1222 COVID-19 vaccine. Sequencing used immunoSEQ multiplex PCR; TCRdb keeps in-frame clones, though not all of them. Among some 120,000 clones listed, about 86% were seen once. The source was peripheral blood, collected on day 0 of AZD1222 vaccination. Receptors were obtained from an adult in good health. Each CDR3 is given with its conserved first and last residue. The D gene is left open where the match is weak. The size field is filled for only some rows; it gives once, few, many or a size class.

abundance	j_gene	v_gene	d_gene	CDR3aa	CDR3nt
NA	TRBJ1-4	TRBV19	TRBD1	CASTGTGAEKLFF	TGTGCCAGCACCGGGACAGGGGCGGAAAAACTGTTTTTT
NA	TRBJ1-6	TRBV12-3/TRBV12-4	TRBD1	CASSGTVLSPLHF	TGTGCCAGCAGTGGGACAGTACTTTCACCCCTCCACTTT
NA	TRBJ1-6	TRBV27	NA	CASRTGISGSPLHF	TGTGCCAGCAGAACAGGGATAAGTGGTTCACCCCTCCACTTT
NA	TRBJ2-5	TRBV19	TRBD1	CASSMTGGGETQYF	TGTGCCAGTAGTATGACAGGGGGCGGGGAGACCCAGTACTTC
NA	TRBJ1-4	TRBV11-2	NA	CASSLVVQGSNEKLFF	TGTGCCAGCAGCTTAGTGGTCCAGGGGAGTAATGAAAAACTGTTTTTT
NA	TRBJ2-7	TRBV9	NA	CASSVEGTALYEQYF	TGTGCCAGCAGCGTAGAAGGGACTGCCCTCTACGAGCAGTACTTC
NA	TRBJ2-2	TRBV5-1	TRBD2	CASSAGLAGNPTGELFF	TGCGCCAGCAGCGCGGGACTAGCGGGGAACCCCACCGGGGAGCTGTTTTTT
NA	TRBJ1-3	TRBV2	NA	CASSRDRAFWTIYF	TGTGCCAGCAGCCGAGACAGAGCATTCTGGACCATATATTTT
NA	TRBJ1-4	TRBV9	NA	CASSKQGEGRNEKLFF	TGTGCCAGCAGTAAGCAAGGGGAAGGGAGGAATGAAAAACTGTTTTTT
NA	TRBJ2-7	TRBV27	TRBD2	CASSFRTSGRPYEQYF	TGTGCCAGCAGTTTCCGGACTAGCGGGCGACCCTACGAGCAGTACTTC
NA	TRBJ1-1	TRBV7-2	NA	CASSLFGQEGTEAFF	TGTGCCAGCAGCTTATTTGGGCAGGAGGGGACTGAAGCTTTCTTT
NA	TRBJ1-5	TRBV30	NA	CAWSTGSFNQPQHF	TGTGCCTGGAGTACCGGCTCCTTCAATCAGCCCCAGCATTTT
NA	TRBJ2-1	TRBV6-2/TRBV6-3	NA	CASSEYRRREDNEQFF	TGTGCCAGCAGTGAGTACAGGCGAAGAGAGGACAATGAGCAGTTCTTC
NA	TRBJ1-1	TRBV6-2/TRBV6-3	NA	CASSYPFSEAFF	TGTGCCAGCAGTTACCCATTCTCTGAAGCTTTCTTT
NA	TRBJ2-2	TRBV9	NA	CASSVGRGELFF	TGTGCCAGCAGCGTAGGTCGCGGGGAGCTGTTTTTT
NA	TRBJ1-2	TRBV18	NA	CASSPDQNYGYTF	TGTGCCAGCTCACCGGACCAAAACTATGGCTACACCTTC
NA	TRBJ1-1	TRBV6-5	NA	CASSFGGPTEAFF	TGTGCCAGCAGTTTCGGGGGGCCCACTGAAGCTTTCTTT
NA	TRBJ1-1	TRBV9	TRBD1	CASSTHGTGNAREAFF	TGTGCCAGCAGCACCCACGGGACAGGCAACGCAAGGGAAGCTTTCTTT
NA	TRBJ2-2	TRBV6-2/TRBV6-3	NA	CASSKNYQVRDTGELFF	TGTGCCAGCAGTAAAAATTATCAGGTCAGGGACACCGGGGAGCTGTTTTTT
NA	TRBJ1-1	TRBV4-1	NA	CASSQVRDSRNTEAFF	TGCGCCAGCAGCCAAGTCCGGGACTCGAGGAACACTGAAGCTTTCTTT
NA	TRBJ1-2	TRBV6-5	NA	CASSYSDSDYGYTF	TGTGCCAGCAGTTACTCGGACAGCGACTATGGCTACACCTTC
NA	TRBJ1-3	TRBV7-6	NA	CASSAERAFSGNTIYF	TGTGCCAGCAGCGCGGAACGGGCTTTCTCTGGAAACACCATATATTTT
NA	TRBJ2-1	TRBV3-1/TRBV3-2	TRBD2	CASSQVSSGNNEQFF	TGTGCCAGCAGCCAAGTCTCTAGCGGGAACAATGAGCAGTTCTTC
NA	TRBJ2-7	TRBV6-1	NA	CASSETGTQSYEQYF	TGTGCCAGCAGTGAAACCGGGACACAATCCTACGAGCAGTACTTC
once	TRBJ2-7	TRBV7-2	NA	CASSLSSSYEQYF	TGTGCCAGCAGCTTATCCAGCTCCTACGAGCAGTACTTC
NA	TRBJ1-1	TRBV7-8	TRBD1	CASSFSDRANTEAFF	TGTGCCAGCAGCTTTAGTGACAGGGCGAACACTGAAGCTTTCTTT
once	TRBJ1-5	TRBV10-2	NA	CASSVQGVGGNQPQHF	TGCGCCAGCAGCGTACAGGGAGTAGGAGGCAATCAGCCCCAGCATTTT
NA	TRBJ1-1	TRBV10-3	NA	CAISAVQGSTEAFF	TGTGCCATCAGTGCGGTTCAGGGTAGCACTGAAGCTTTCTTT